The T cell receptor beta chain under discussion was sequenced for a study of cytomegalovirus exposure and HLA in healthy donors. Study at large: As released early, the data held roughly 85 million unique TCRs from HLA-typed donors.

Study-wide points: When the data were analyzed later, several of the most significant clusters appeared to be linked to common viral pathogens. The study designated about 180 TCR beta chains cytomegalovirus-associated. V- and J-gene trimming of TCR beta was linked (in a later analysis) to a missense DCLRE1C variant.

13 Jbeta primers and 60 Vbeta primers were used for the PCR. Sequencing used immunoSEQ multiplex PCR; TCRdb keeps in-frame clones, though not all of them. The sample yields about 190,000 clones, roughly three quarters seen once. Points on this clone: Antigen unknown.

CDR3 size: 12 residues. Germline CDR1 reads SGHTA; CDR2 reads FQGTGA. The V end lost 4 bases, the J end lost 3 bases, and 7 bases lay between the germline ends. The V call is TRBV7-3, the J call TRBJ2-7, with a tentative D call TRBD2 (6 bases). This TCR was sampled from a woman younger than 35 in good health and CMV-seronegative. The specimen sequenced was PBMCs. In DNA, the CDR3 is TGTGCCAGCAGCTGGACTAACTACGAGCAGTACTTC. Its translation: CASSWTNYEQYF.